This TCR beta chain was identified in a study of blood T cells in healthy people across ages. Study conclusions and caveats: Samples with more naive T cells showed higher observed beta diversity. Long-lived and aged donors differed, with more naive CD4+ cells and higher diversity in the long-lived. A roughly linear fall in TCR beta diversity per million T cells was seen with increasing age.

About this clonotype: Its antigen remains unidentified. One end of the junction fails to match germline, which may point to a read error.

CDR1 and CDR2 from the germline V gene are SNHLY and FYNNEI. The CDR3 consists of 15 residues. Then a second PCR, running about 6 to 12 cycles, was carried out with a sample-barcoded 5' primer and a J-beta primer mix. Each single sample gave us at least 2.5 million CDR3-containing paired-end reads. TCRdb reanalysed the 5' RACE reads using MiXCR and keeps one entry per CDR3 protein. The sample carries 720,000 or so distinct CDR3 sequences, roughly 41% recorded once. The sequenced sample was blood. The chain carries TRBV2 and TRBJ2-7; D ambiguous. This TCR was sampled from a man older than 75 in good health. CDR3 DNA sequence: TGTGCCTGCAGTGAGGAAGCGCAAAGCTCCTACGAGCAGTACTTC. Protein product: CACSEEAQSSYEQYF.